This record covers a single T cell receptor beta chain. The record originates from a study of blood T cell repertoires in COVID-19. Study-wide background: Acute and convalescent COVID-19 specimens originated in the United States, Italy and Spain. The analysed material was cDNA or gDNA that came from T cells, B-cell-depleted T cells, or PBMCs.

In the authors' workflow: Counts of nucleated cells, estimated from reference gene primer amplification, were obtained. Assay: immunoSEQ multiplex PCR; the TCRdb copy retains only in-frame clones and omits some. The V and J calls and the clone size are those of that table, but D and trimming were determined from the DNA. The sample includes nearly 110,000 clones, 84% of them seen just once. The CDR3 has 15 amino acids. Germline V gene data show CDR1 as MGHRA and CDR2 as YSYEKL. V lost 1 base and J 0 bases, leaving 10 bases between the germline ends. The receptor's source is an older woman with acute or convalescent COVID-19. The source material was peripheral blood. The chain combines TRBV4-1 with TRBJ2-7, with D possibly being TRBD2 (6 bases). The CDR3 nucleotides read TGCGCCAGCAGCCAAGTTGGAGGGTCCTCCTACGAGCAGTACTTC. Residues: CASSQVGGSSYEQYF.